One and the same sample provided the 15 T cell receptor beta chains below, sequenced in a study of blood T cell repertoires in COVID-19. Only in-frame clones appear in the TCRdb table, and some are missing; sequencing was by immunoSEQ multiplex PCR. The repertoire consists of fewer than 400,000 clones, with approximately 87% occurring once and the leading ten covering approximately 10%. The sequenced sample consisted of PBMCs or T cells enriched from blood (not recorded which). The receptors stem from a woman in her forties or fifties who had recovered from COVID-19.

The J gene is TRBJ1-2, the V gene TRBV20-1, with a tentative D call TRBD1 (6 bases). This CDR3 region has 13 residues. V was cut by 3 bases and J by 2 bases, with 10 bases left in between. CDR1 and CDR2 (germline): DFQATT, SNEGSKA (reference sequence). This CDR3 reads CSASGDRNYGYTF. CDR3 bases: TGCAGTGCTAGTGGAGACAGGAACTATGGCTACACCTTC.

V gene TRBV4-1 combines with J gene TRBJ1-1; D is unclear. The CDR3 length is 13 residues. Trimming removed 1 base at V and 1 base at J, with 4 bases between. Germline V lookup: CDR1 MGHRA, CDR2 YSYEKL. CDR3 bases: TGCGCCAGCAGCCAAGTACAGAACACTGAAGCTTTCTTT. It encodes CASSQVQNTEAFF.

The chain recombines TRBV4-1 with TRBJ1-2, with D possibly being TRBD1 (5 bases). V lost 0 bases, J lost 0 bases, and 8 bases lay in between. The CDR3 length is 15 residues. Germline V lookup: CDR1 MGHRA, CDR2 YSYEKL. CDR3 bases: TGCGCCAGCAGCCAAGACAGGGAATCTAACTATGGCTACACCTTC. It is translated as CASSQDRESNYGYTF.

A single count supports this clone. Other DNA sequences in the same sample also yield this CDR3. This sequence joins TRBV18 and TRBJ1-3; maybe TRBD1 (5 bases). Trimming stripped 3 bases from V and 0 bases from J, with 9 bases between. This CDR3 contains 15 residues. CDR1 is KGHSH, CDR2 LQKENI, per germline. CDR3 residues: CASSPRQSSGNTIYF. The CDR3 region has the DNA TGTGCCAGCTCACCCCGACAGAGCTCTGGAAACACCATATATTTT.

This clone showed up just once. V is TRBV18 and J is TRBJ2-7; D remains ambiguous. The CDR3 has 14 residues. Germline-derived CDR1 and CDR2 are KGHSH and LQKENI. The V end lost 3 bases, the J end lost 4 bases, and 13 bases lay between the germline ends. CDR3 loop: CASSPSPEVYEQYF. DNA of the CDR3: TGTGCCAGCTCACCTAGCCCAGAAGTATACGAGCAGTACTTC. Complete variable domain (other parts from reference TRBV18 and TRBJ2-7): NAGVMQNPRHLVRRRGQEARLRCSPMKGHSHVYWYRQLPEEGLKFMVYLQKENIIDESGMPKERFSAEFPKEGPSILRIQQVVRGDSAAYFCASSPSPEVYEQYFGPGTRLTVT.

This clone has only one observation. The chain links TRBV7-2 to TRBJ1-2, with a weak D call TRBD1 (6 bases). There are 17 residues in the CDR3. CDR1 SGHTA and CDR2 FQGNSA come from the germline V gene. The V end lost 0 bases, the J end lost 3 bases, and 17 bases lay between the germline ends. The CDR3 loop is CASSLARGRTADYGYTF. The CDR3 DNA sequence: TGTGCCAGCAGCTTAGCGCGGGGGCGCACGGCTGACTATGGCTACACCTTC.

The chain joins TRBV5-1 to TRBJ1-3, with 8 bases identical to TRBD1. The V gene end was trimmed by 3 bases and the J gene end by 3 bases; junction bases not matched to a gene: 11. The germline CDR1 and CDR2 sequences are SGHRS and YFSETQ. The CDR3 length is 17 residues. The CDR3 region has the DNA TGCGCCAGCAGCTCCGGGGGGCAGGGGGCGCGTGGAAACACCATATATTTT. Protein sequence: CASSSGGQGARGNTIYF.

The CDR3, as DNA: TGTGCCACCAGTGAAATAGTAGGGGGGACCCAGTACTTC. Protein: CATSEIVGGTQYF. The gene calls are TRBV24-1 and TRBJ2-5; D perhaps matches TRBD1 (6 bases). V shed 4 bases and J shed 7 bases, with 12 bases lying between them. Per germline, CDR1 KGHDR and CDR2 SFDVKD. This CDR3 spans 13 amino acids.

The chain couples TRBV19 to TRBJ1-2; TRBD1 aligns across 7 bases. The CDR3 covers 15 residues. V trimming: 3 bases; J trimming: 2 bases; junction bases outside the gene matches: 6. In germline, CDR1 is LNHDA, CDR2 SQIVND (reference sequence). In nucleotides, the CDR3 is TGTGCCAGTAGTATGTGGCAGGGGGGAAACTATGGCTACACCTTC. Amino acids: CASSMWQGGNYGYTF.

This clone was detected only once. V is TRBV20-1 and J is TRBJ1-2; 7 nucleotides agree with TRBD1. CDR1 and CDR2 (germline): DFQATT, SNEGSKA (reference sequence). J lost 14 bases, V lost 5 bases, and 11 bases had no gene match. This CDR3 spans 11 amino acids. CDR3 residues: CSARTGPRVTF. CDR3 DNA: TGCAGTGCTCGGACAGGTCCCCGTGTGACCTTC.

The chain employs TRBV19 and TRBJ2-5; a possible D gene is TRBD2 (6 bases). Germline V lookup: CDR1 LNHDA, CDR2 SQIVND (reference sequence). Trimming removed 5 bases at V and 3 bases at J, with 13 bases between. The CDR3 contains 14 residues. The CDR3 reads CASSFNLAKETQYF. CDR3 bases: TGTGCCAGTAGTTTTAATCTAGCGAAAGAGACCCAGTACTTC.

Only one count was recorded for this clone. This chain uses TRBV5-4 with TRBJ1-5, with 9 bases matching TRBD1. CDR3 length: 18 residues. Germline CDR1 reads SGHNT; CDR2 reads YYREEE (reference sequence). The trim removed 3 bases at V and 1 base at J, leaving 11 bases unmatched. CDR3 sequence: CASSYGQGRRGSNQPQHF. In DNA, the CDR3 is TGTGCCAGCAGCTACGGACAGGGGAGGAGGGGAAGCAATCAGCCCCAGCATTTT.

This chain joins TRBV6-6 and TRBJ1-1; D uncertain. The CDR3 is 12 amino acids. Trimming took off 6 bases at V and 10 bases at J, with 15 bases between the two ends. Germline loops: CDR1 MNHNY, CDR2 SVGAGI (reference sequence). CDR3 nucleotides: TGTGCCAGCAGCTCCAGCGCGGAGACAGCTTTCTTT. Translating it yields CASSSSAETAFF.

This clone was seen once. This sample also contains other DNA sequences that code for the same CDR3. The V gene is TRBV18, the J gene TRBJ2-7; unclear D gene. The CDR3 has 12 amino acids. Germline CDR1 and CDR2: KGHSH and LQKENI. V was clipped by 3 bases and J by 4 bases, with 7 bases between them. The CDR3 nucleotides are TGTGCCAGCTCACCTTCTAGTTACGAGCAGTACTTC. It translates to CASSPSSYEQYF.

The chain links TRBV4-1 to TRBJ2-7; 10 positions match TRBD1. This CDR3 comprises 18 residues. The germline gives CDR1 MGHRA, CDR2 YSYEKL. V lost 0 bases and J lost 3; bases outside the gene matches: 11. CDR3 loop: CASSQDWRLGDRGYEQYF. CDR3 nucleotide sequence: TGCGCCAGCAGCCAAGATTGGCGGCTTGGGGACAGGGGCTACGAGCAGTACTTC.